This T cell receptor (beta chain) was documented in a study of T cells in Graves' hyperthyroidism and ophthalmopathy. V was shortened by 0 bases and J by 12 bases, with 12 bases between the two germline ends. CDR1 is MNHNS and CDR2 is SASEGT in the germline V gene. This CDR3 comprises 13 residues. Regions amplified from RNA transcripts were the TCR beta CDR3 regions. The HTBI primer set was used in a first-round RT-PCR of the TCR CDR3. MiXCR, applied by TCRdb to the multiplex PCR reads, yields one record per CDR3 protein. Of 300,000 to 450,000 distinct CDR3 sequences in the sample, 15% are singletons; the top ten hold about 30%.

The rearrangement joins TRBV6-1 to TRBJ1-5; no clear D gene. This clonotype was obtained from a woman in her twenties or thirties with Graves' hyperthyroidism. What was sequenced was blood. DNA of the CDR3: TGTGCCAGCAGTGAAGCGCTTCCGCCGGGCCAGCATTTT. This encodes CASSEALPPGQHF.